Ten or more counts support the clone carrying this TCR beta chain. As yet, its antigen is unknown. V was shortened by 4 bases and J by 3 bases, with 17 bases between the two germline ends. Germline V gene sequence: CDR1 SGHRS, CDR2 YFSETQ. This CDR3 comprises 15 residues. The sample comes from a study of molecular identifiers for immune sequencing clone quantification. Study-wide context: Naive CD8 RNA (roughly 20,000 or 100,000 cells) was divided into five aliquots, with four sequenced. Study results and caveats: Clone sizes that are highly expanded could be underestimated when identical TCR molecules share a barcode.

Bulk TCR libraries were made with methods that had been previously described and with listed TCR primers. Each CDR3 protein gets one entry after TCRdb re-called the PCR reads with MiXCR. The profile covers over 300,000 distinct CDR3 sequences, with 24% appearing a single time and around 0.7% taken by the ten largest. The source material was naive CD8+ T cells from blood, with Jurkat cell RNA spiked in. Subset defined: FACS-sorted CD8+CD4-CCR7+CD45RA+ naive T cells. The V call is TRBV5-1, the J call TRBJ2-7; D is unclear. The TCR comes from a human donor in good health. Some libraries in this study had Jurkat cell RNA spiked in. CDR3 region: CASSTLSGSFYEQYF. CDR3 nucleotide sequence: TGCGCCAGCAGCACCCTGTCTGGCAGCTTCTACGAGCAGTACTTC.